These 7 T cell receptor beta chains were sequenced from one sample in a study of blood T cell repertoires in COVID-19 (dated by TCRdb to the early 2020s). The method behind the library was the immunoSEQ multiplex PCR assay. The table comes from immuneACCESS by way of TCRdb, which keeps in-frame sequences with V and J called. Part of the clones is missing from these tables; in studies checked, under half for an unresolved V gene and the rest for unknown reasons. This sample comprises about 100,000 clones, approximately 84% of them detected only once. Clones ranked in the top ten supply around 2.2% of the sample. Sequenced sample: peripheral blood. The receptors originated from a human donor in a cohort sampled during active COVID-19.

The gene calls are TRBV19 and TRBJ2-3, with 12 bases fitting TRBD1. CDR3 length: 19 amino acids. The V and J ends lost 6 bases and 2 bases, in that order; junction bases with no gene match: 15. Germline V gene lookup returns CDR1 LNHDA and CDR2 SQIVND (reference sequence). CDR3 nucleotide sequence: TGTGCCAGTAGCCTCCGGGACAGGGGGCGACCCTCTGACACAGATACGCAGTATTTT. Encoded protein: CASSLRDRGRPSDTDTQYF. Full variable domain (remainder filled in from reference TRBV19 and TRBJ2-3): DGGITQSPKYLFRKEGQNVTLSCEQNLNHDAMYWYRQDPGQGLRLIYYSQIVNDFQKGDIAEGYSVSREKKESFPLTVTSAQKNPTAFYLCASSLRDRGRPSDTDTQYFGPGTRLTVL.

This rearrangement joins TRBV5-1 to TRBJ2-3; TRBD2 might be the D (6 bases). Trimming pared 4 bases from V and 4 bases from J, leaving 13 bases between. The CDR3 is 14 residues long. The germline V gene has CDR1 SGHRS and CDR2 YFSETQ. CDR3 protein: CASSVGEVPDTQYF. CDR3 coding DNA: TGCGCCAGCAGCGTGGGGGAGGTCCCAGATACGCAGTATTTT.

The chain uses TRBV5-5 and TRBJ2-2; 7 bases match TRBD2. The CDR3 covers 16 residues. Germline loops: CDR1 SGHKS, CDR2 YYEKEE (reference sequence). The J segment lost 1 base and the V segment lost 3 bases, leaving 6 bases of the junction unmatched. The CDR3 reads CASSYGSGGNTGELFF. Here the CDR3 DNA reads TGTGCCAGCAGCTACGGATCGGGGGGGAACACCGGGGAGCTGTTTTTT.

This clone was observed a single time. The chain employs TRBV3-1 (or the pseudogene TRBV3-2) and TRBJ1-3; D ambiguous. CDR3 size: 16 residues. Trimming stripped 0 bases from V and 4 bases from J, with 13 bases between. Germline assignment: CDR1 LGHDT and CDR2 YNNKEL (reference sequence). The CDR3 protein is CASSQELGLSGNTIYF. CDR3 nucleotides: TGTGCCAGCAGCCAAGAACTAGGGTTGTCGGGAAACACCATATATTTT.

V is TRBV10-3 and J is TRBJ2-3; 8 bases agree with TRBD2. V dropped 6 bases and J dropped 5; count of bases not matched to a gene: 4. Germline assignment: CDR1 ENHRY and CDR2 SYGVKD. This CDR3 contains 13 residues. CDR3 sequence: CAISGGALDTQYF. The CDR3 bases are TGTGCCATCAGCGGGGGGGCGTTAGATACGCAGTATTTT.

The chain recombines TRBV4-1 with TRBJ2-1; 15 bases are a match to TRBD2. The trim removed 0 bases at V and 2 bases at J, leaving 5 bases unmatched. This CDR3 spans 19 amino acids. Germline V gene lookup returns CDR1 MGHRA and CDR2 YSYEKL. The chain's CDR3 is CASSQEPGLAGGPYNEQFF. As DNA, the CDR3 is TGCGCCAGCAGCCAAGAGCCGGGACTAGCGGGAGGACCCTACAATGAGCAGTTCTTC.

The chain combines TRBV5-6 with TRBJ2-2; D gene ambiguous. The germline gives CDR1 SGHDT, CDR2 YYEEEE. With 0 bases removed from V and 4 bases from J, the gap between germline ends came to 13 bases. The CDR3 is made up of 16 amino acids. CDR3 region: CASSLERAGGTGELFF. The CDR3 region has the DNA TGTGCCAGCAGCTTGGAGCGAGCCGGCGGCACCGGGGAGCTGTTTTTT.